A single sample is the source of the 9 T cell receptor beta chains below, sequenced in a study of blood T cell repertoires in COVID-19. Assay: immunoSEQ multiplex PCR; the TCRdb copy retains only in-frame clones and omits some. This sample yields fewer than 350,000 clones, of which about 88% are seen a single time; roughly 13% belongs to the top ten. Sequences were obtained from peripheral blood. The receptor set was obtained from a woman in her sixties or seventies with COVID-19, enrolled during active disease.

The chain carries TRBV2 and TRBJ2-7; D gene unclear. This CDR3 contains 13 residues. Germline CDR1 is SNHLY and CDR2 is FYNNEI. Trimming pared 4 bases from V and 5 bases from J, leaving 12 bases between. CDR3: CASSVSGPHEQYF. CDR3 nucleotide sequence: TGTGCCAGCAGTGTTAGTGGTCCCCACGAGCAGTACTTC.

The chain has TRBV6-5 and TRBJ2-7; perhaps TRBD1 as D (6 bases). V lost 0 bases and J lost 3, with 12 bases in between. CDR3 length equals 15 residues. Germline CDR1 MNHEY, CDR2 SVGAGI. CDR3 DNA: TGTGCCAGCAGTTACTCGAGTTCGGACAGCTACGAGCAGTACTTC. As protein: CASSYSSSDSYEQYF.

The chain joins TRBV7-9 to TRBJ2-7; D possibly corresponds to TRBD1 (5 bases). Trimming removed 0 bases at V and 4 bases at J, with 13 bases between. The CDR3 totals 15 residues. The germline CDR1 and CDR2 sequences are SEHNR and FQNEAQ (reference sequence). The CDR3 nucleotides read TGTGCCAGCAGCTTAGCTGGCCAGGGTAAGTACGAGCAGTACTTC. Translation gives CASSLAGQGKYEQYF. Based on the CDR3 plus reference TRBV7-9 and TRBJ2-7, the full variable domain is DTGVSQNPRHKITKRGQNVTFRCDPISEHNRLYWYRQTLGQGPEFLTYFQNEAQLEKSRLLSDRFSAERPKGSFSTLEIQRTEQGDSAMYLCASSLAGQGKYEQYFGPGTRLTVT.

The chain employs TRBV19 and TRBJ1-1, with 10 bases matching TRBD1. Germline lookup yields CDR1 LNHDA and CDR2 SQIVND (reference sequence). The trim removed 4 bases at V and 5 bases at J, leaving 4 bases unmatched. There are 14 residues in the CDR3. CDR3 coding DNA: TGTGCCAGTAGTACGGGACAGGGGTGGACTGAAGCTTTCTTT. Its translation: CASSTGQGWTEAFF.

The V and J genes are TRBV2 and TRBJ1-2; TRBD1 matches 7 bases. The germline CDR1 and CDR2 sequences are SNHLY and FYNNEI. V lost 8 bases to trimming and J lost 8 bases; unmatched junction nucleotides: 8. There are 12 residues in the CDR3. CDR3 nucleotides: TGTGCCAGCGTCGAGGGGGCCTTCGGCTACACCTTC. Protein sequence: CASVEGAFGYTF.

This clone was counted between two and nine times. The J gene is TRBJ1-3, the V gene TRBV4-2; 8 bases are a match to TRBD1. The CDR3 spans 13 residues. V lost 4 bases and J lost 8; bases outside the gene matches: 4. Germline lookup yields CDR1 LGHNA and CDR2 YNFKEQ. CDR3 amino acids: CASSLDRGDTIYF. CDR3 DNA sequence: TGTGCCAGCAGCCTAGACAGGGGTGACACCATATATTTT.

The chain combines TRBV5-1 with TRBJ1-5, with D hard to call. The V end lost 2 bases, the J end lost 0 bases, and 12 bases lay between the germline ends. CDR1 SGHRS and CDR2 YFSETQ come from the germline V gene. The CDR3 runs to 16 residues. The CDR3 DNA reads as TGCGCCAGCAGCTTAGATGTGAGCTTTAGCAATCAGCCCCAGCATTTT. Protein product: CASSLDVSFSNQPQHF.

The J gene is TRBJ2-3, the V gene TRBV5-1; 10 nucleotides line up with TRBD1. Trimming took 0 bases from V and 1 from J; bases not matched to a gene: 8. Germline CDR1 reads SGHRS; CDR2 reads YFSETQ. The CDR3 is 18 amino acids. The chain's CDR3 is CASSLARQGASRTDTQYF. The DNA of the CDR3 is TGCGCCAGCAGCTTGGCCAGACAGGGGGCTAGTCGCACAGATACGCAGTATTTT.

The chain employs TRBV29-1 and TRBJ1-1; D remains unclear. The CDR3 is 12 residues long. V was shortened by 6 bases and J by 1 base, with 9 bases between the two germline ends. Germline assignment: CDR1 SQVTM and CDR2 ANQGSEA. CDR3: CSVTRGNTEAFF. CDR3 bases: TGCAGCGTGACCCGGGGGAACACTGAAGCTTTCTTT.